Listed below are T cell receptor beta chains from one sample, sequenced in a study of CD8 T cells in acute hepatitis C reinfection. Profiled with immunoSEQ multiplex PCR; TCRdb holds only in-frame clones, not every one. The table has tens of thousands of clones, around nine tenths seen once. What was sequenced was naive CD8+ T cells from PBMCs. The receptors were sampled from a man younger than 40 with chronic hepatitis C. Each CDR3 is given with its conserved first and last residue. Some rows have no size entry. The others give once, few or many, or a class for an expanded clone.

CDR3	J	V	size	length
CASSPDSYGYTF	TRBJ1-2	TRBV19	.	12
CASSSSGTGRPYEQYF	TRBJ2-7	TRBV7-9	.	16
CASSSPTGVGANVLTF	TRBJ2-6	TRBV27	.	16
CASSLGSNEQFF	TRBJ2-1	TRBV7-9	.	12
CAISENVGYTEAFF	TRBJ1-1	TRBV10-3	few	14
CASRALDSYEQYF	TRBJ2-7	TRBV6-6	once	13
CASSVLRDISYEQYF	TRBJ2-7	TRBV2	.	15
CASREYSASYEQYF	TRBJ2-7	TRBV6-5	.	14
CASSKSRGGNEQFF	TRBJ2-1	TRBV18	once	14
CASSMTVAYEQYF	TRBJ2-7	TRBV19	.	13